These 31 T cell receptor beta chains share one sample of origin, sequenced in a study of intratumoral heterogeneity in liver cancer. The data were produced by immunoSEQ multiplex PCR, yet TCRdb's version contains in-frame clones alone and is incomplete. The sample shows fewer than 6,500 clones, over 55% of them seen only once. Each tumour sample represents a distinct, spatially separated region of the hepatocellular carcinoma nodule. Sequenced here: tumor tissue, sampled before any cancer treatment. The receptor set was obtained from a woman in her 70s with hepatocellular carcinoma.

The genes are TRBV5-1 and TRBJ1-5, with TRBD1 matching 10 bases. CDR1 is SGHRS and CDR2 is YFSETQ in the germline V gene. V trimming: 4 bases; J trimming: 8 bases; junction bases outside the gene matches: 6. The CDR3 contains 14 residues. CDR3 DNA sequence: TGCGCCAGCAGCGCCGGACAGGGGGGGAAGCCCCAGCATTTT. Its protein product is CASSAGQGGKPQHF. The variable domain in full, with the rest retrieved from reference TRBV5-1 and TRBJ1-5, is KAGVTQTPRYLIKTRGQQVTLSCSPISGHRSVSWYQQTPGQGLQFLFEYFSETQRNKGNFPGRFSGRQFSNSRSEMNVSTLELGDSALYLCASSAGQGGKPQHFGDGTRLSIL.

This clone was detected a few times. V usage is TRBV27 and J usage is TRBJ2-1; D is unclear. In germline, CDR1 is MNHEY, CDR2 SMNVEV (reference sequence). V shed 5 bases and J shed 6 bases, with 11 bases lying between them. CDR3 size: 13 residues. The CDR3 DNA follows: TGTGCCAGCAGTCTAGACTTGTTCAATGAGCAGTTCTTC. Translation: CASSLDLFNEQFF.

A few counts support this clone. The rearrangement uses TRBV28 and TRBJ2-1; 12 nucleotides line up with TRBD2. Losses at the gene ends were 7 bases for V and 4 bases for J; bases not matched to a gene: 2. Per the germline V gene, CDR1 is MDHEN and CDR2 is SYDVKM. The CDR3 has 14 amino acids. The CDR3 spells CASKLAGGYNEQFF. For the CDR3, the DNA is TGTGCCAGCAAACTAGCGGGAGGTTACAATGAGCAGTTCTTC.

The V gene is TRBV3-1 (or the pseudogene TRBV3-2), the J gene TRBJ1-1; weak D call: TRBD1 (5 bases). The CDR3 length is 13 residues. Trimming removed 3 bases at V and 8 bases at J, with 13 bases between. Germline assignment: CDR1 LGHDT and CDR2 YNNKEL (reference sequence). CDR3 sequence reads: CASSQGNRDEAFF. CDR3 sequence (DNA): TGTGCCAGCAGCCAGGGAAACCGGGACGAAGCTTTCTTT.

CDR3 in DNA: TGTGCCAGCAGCTCCGGGACTAGCGGGGGCGGCGCAGATACGCAGTATTTT. Its protein product is CASSSGTSGGGADTQYF. The chain is built from TRBV5-8 and TRBJ2-3; TRBD2 matches at 14 bases. Germline V CDR1 and CDR2: SGHTS, YDEGEE. CDR3 length equals 17 residues. V shed 3 bases, J shed 4 bases, and the junction held 7 bases outside the gene matches.

CDR3 protein: CASKLIGGSGTGELFF. CDR3 sequence (DNA): TGTGCCAGCAAATTGATTGGGGGGTCGGGCACCGGGGAGCTGTTTTTT. V usage is TRBV27 and J usage is TRBJ2-2, with D possibly being TRBD2 (6 bases). CDR1 MNHEY and CDR2 SMNVEV come from the germline V gene (reference sequence). Trimming stripped 7 bases from V and 4 bases from J, with 19 bases between. This CDR3 has 16 amino acids.

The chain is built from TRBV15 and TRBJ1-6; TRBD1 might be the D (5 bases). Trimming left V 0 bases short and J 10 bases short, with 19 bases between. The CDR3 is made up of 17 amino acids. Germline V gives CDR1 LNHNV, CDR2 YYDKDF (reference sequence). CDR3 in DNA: TGTGCCACCAGCAGAGATCGGAATTCCGGGGCCGGCTCACCCCTCCACTTT. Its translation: CATSRDRNSGAGSPLHF.

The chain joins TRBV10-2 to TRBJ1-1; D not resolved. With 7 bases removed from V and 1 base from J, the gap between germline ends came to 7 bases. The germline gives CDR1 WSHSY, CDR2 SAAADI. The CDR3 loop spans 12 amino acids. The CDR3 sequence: CASKDWNTEAFF. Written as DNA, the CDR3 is TGCGCCAGCAAGGATTGGAACACTGAAGCTTTCTTT.

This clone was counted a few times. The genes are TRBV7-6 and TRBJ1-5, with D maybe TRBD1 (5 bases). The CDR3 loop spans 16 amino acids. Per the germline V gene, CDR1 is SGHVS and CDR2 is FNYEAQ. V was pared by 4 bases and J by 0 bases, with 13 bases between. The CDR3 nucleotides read TGTGCCAGCAGCTCCGGGACCGGCTATAGCAATCAGCCCCAGCATTTT. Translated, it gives CASSSGTGYSNQPQHF.

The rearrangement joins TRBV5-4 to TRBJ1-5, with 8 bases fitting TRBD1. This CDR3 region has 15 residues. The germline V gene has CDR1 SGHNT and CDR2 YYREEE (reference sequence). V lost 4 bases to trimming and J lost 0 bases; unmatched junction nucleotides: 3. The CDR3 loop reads CASSLTGDSNQPQHF. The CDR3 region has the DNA TGTGCCAGCAGCCTGACAGGGGATAGCAATCAGCCCCAGCATTTT.

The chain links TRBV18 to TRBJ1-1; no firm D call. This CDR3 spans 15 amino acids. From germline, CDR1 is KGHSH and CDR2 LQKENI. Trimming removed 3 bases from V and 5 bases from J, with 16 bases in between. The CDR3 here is CASSPQDSPGTEAFF. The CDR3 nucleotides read TGTGCCAGCTCACCCCAGGATTCCCCGGGGACTGAAGCTTTCTTT.

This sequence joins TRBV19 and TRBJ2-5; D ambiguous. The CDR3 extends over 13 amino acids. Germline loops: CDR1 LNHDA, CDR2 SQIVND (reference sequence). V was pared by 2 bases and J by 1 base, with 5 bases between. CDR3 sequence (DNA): TGTGCCAGTAGTATAAAACCCCAAGAGACCCAGTACTTC. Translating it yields CASSIKPQETQYF.

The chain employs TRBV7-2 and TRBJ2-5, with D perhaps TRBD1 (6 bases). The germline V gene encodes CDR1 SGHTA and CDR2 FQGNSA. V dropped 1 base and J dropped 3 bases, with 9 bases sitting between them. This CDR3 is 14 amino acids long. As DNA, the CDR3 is TGTGCCAGCAGCTTAGTTTCAGGGGAAGAGACCCAGTACTTC. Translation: CASSLVSGEETQYF.

The CDR3 loop reads CASSIHRGEQFF. The CDR3 nucleotides read TGCGCCAGCAGCATCCACCGAGGTGAGCAGTTCTTC. The chain links TRBV5-1 to TRBJ2-1; D unresolved. Germline V gene sequence: CDR1 SGHRS, CDR2 YFSETQ. The CDR3 is 12 amino acids. V was clipped by 4 bases and J by 9 bases, with 11 bases between them.

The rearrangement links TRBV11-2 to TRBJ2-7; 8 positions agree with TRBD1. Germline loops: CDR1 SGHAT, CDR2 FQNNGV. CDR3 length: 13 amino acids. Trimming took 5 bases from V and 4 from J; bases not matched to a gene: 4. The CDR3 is CASSTGQGYEQYF. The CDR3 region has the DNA TGTGCCAGCAGCACAGGACAGGGTTACGAGCAGTACTTC.

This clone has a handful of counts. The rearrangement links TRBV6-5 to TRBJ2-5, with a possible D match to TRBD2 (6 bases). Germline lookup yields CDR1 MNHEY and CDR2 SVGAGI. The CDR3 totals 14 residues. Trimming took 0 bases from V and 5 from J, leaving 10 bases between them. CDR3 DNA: TGTGCCAGCAGTTACTCCGGGACTTGGGAGACCCAGTACTTC. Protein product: CASSYSGTWETQYF.

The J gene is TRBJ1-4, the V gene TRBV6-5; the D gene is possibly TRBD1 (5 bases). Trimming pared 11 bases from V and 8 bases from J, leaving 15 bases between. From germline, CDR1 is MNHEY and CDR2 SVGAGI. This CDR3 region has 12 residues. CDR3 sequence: CACDQGGEKLFF. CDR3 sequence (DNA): TGTGCCTGCGACCAGGGTGGAGAAAAACTGTTTTTT.

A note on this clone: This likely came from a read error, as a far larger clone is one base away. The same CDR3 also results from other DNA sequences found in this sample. The CDR3, as DNA: TGCGCCACCAGCAGAGAGGGGGGGGAAAGCCAGTACTTC. It translates to CATSREGGESQYF. The chain is built from TRBV15 and TRBJ2-5; possibly TRBD2 for D (7 bases). The CDR3 is 13 amino acids. Looked up from germline, CDR1 is LNHNV and CDR2 is YYDKDF (reference sequence).

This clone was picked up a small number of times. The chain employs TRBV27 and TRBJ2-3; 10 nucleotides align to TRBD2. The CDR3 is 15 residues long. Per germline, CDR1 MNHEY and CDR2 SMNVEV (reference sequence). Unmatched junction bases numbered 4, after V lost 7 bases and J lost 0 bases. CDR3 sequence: CASNPGLASTDTQYF. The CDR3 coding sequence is TGTGCCAGCAATCCGGGACTAGCGAGCACAGATACGCAGTATTTT.

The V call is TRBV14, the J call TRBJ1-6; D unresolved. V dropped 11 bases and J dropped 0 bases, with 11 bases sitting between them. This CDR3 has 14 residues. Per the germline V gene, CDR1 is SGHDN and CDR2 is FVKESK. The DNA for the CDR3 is TGTGCCTCGACTAAGAGCTCCTATAATTCACCCCTCCACTTT. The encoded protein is CASTKSSYNSPLHF.

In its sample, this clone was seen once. The CDR3 coding sequence is TGTGCCAGCAGTTACGGGGGGGCTGGGGCCAACGTCCTGACTTTC. As protein: CASSYGGAGANVLTF. The rearrangement joins TRBV6-5 to TRBJ2-6; 7 bases match TRBD2. Germline trimming cut 2 bases from V and 2 bases from J; bases unmatched to any gene: 0. This CDR3 comprises 15 residues. CDR1 and CDR2 (germline): MNHEY, SVGAGI.

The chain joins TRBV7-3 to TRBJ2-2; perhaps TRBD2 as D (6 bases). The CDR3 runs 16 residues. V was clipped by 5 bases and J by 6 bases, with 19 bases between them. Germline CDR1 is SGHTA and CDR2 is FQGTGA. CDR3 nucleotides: TGTGCCAGCAGCCCACGGACGGGGGTGGTGGCCGGGGAGCTGTTTTTT. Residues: CASSPRTGVVAGELFF.

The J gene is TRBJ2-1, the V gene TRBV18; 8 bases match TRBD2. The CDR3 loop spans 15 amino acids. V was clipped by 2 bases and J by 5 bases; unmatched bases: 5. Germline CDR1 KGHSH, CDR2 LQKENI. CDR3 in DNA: TGTGCCAGCTCACCATTCGGGACTAGGGACAATGAGCAGTTCTTC. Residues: CASSPFGTRDNEQFF.

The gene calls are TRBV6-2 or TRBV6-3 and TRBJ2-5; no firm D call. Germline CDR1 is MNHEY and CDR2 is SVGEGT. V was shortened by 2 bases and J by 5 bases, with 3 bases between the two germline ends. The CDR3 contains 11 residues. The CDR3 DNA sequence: TGTGCCAGCAGTTACGGGGAGACCCAGTACTTC. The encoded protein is CASSYGETQYF.

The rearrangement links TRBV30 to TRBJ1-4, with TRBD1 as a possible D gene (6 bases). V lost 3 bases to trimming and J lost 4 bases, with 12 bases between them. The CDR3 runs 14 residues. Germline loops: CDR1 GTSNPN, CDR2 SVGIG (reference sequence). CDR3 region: CAWRRGELNEKLFF. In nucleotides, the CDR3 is TGTGCCTGGAGGAGGGGGGAACTTAATGAAAAACTGTTTTTT. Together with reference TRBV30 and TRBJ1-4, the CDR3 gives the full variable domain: SQTIHQWPATLVQPVGSPLSLECTVEGTSNPNLYWYRQAAGRGLQLLFYSVGIGQISSEVPQNLSASRPQDRQFILSSKKLLLSDSGFYLCAWRRGELNEKLFFGSGTQLSVL.

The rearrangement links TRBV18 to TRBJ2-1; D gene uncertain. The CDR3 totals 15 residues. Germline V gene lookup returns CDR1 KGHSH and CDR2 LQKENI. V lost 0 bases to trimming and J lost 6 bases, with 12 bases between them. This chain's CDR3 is CASSPPVVRSNEQFF. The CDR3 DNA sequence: TGTGCCAGCTCACCACCGGTCGTCCGTTCCAATGAGCAGTTCTTC.

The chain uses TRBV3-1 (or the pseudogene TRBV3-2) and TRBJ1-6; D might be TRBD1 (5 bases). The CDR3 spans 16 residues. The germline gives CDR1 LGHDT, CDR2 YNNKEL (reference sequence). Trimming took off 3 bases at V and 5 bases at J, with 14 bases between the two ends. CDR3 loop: CASSHEDIGNNSPLHF. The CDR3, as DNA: TGTGCCAGCAGCCATGAGGACATTGGGAATAATTCACCCCTCCACTTT.

For the CDR3, the DNA is TGTGCCAGCAGCCTCGGGTGGAGGGACGATCAGCCCCAGCATTTT. Translation: CASSLGWRDDQPQHF. This rearrangement joins TRBV9 to TRBJ1-5; D perhaps matches TRBD1 (5 bases). The CDR3 length is 15 residues. Germline-derived CDR1 and CDR2 are SGDLS and YYNGEE. V lost 4 bases to trimming and J lost 5 bases, with 16 bases between them.

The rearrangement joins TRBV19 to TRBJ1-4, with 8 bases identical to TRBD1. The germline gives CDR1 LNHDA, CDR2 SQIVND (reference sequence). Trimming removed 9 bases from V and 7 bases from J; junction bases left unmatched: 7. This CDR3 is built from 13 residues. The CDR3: CASQQGTGEKLFF. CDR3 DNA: TGTGCCAGCCAACAGGGGACAGGTGAAAAACTGTTTTTT.

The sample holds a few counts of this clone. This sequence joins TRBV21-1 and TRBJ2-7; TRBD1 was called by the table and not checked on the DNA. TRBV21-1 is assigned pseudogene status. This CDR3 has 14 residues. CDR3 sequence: CATLEDRVLHEQYF. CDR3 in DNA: TGTGCCACTCTCGAGGACAGGGTCTTACACGAGCAGTACTTC.

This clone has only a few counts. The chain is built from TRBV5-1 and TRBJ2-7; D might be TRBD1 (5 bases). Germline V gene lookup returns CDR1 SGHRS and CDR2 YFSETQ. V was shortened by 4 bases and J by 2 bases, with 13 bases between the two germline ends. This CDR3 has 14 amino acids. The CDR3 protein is CASSGAGGAYEQYF. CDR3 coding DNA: TGCGCCAGCAGCGGGGCAGGTGGTGCCTACGAGCAGTACTTC.